Following are 5 T cell receptor beta chains from one sample sequenced in a study of control samples from healthy donors and cancer patients. Some clones are missing from TCRdb's copy, which holds only in-frame ones; the method was immunoSEQ multiplex PCR. The sample carries about 80,000 clones, just under 90% recorded once. Material for sequencing was blood. Every receptor here comes from a man between 50 and 59 years old in good health.

V usage is TRBV4-1 and J usage is TRBJ1-3; no firm D call. Germline lookup yields CDR1 MGHRA and CDR2 YSYEKL. The germline V and J ends were trimmed by 0 bases and 3 bases, with 9 bases remaining between them. CDR3 length: 15 amino acids. CDR3 in amino acids: CASSQDLGVGNTIYF. The CDR3 bases are TGCGCCAGCAGCCAAGATTTGGGAGTTGGAAACACCATATATTTT.

The rearrangement links TRBV27 to TRBJ2-1, with 14 bases lining up with TRBD2. The CDR3 is made up of 17 amino acids. Germline values: CDR1 MNHEY, CDR2 SMNVEV (reference sequence). The junction had 2 bases not matched to a gene; V was cut back by 4 bases and J by 0 bases. In nucleotides, the CDR3 is TGTGCCAGCAGTTGGACTAGCGGGGGGCCCTCCTACAATGAGCAGTTCTTC. Amino acids: CASSWTSGGPSYNEQFF.

This chain connects TRBV7-8 to TRBJ2-7; D uncertain. The CDR3 totals 14 residues. Between the trimmed V and J ends, which lost 3 bases and 2 bases, there was a span of 11 bases. Germline assignment: CDR1 SGHVS and CDR2 FQNEAQ. This CDR3 reads CASSFSTPPYEQYF. Here the CDR3 DNA reads TGTGCCAGCAGCTTCAGCACGCCTCCCTACGAGCAGTACTTC.

The chain employs TRBV5-1 and TRBJ2-7; D is unresolved. CDR1 and CDR2 (germline): SGHRS, YFSETQ. The CDR3 length is 14 residues. V shed 1 base and J shed 0 bases, with 8 bases lying between them. The CDR3 DNA is TGCGCCAGCAGCTTGTCAGTTCCCTCCTACGAGCAGTACTTC. Translation gives CASSLSVPSYEQYF. The full variable domain, its missing parts supplied by reference TRBV5-1 and TRBJ2-7, is KAGVTQTPRYLIKTRGQQVTLSCSPISGHRSVSWYQQTPGQGLQFLFEYFSETQRNKGNFPGRFSGRQFSNSRSEMNVSTLELGDSALYLCASSLSVPSYEQYFGPGTRLTVT.

The chain employs TRBV5-4 and TRBJ2-1; 8 bases are a match to TRBD1. CDR1 and CDR2 (germline): SGHNT, YYREEE (reference sequence). Trimming removed 4 bases from V and 6 bases from J; junction bases left unmatched: 9. The CDR3 is made up of 15 amino acids. The CDR3 loop is CASSPGQGRLNEQFF. The CDR3 DNA follows: TGTGCCAGCAGCCCCGGACAGGGTCGGCTCAATGAGCAGTTCTTC.